These 30 T cell receptor beta chains were sequenced from one sample in a study of CD8 T cells in Susac syndrome. The RNA, about 0.5 to 1 ug, was put through reverse transcription using random hexamers. MiXCR was run by TCRdb on the immunoSEQ multiplex PCR reads, yielding one entry per CDR3 protein. The sample contains over 100,000 distinct CDR3 sequences, 92% of which appear only once. Sequenced input: CD4+ T cells from PBMCs. These receptors originate from a human donor in good health.

The chain is built from TRBV20-1 and TRBJ2-7; maybe TRBD1 (6 bases). V gave up 5 bases and J gave up 3 bases, with 8 bases separating them. Per germline, CDR1 DFQATT and CDR2 SNEGSKA (reference sequence). CDR3 size: 11 residues. The CDR3 region is CSALDSYEQYF. CDR3 coding DNA: TGCAGTGCTCTGGACAGCTACGAGCAGTACTTC.

This sequence joins TRBV18 and TRBJ2-3; 10 bases agree with TRBD1. CDR1 is KGHSH, CDR2 LQKENI, per germline. The CDR3 has 16 residues. V gave up 3 bases and J gave up 2 bases; unmatched junction bases: 5. This CDR3 is CASSPEGQGFTDTQYF. Here the CDR3 DNA reads TGTGCCAGCTCACCCGAGGGACAGGGGTTCACAGATACGCAGTATTTT.

In its sample, this clonotype was seen once. V gene TRBV29-1 combines with J gene TRBJ2-5; D is undetermined. V lost 1 base to trimming and J lost 5 bases, with 11 bases between them. CDR1 and CDR2 from the germline V gene are SQVTM and ANQGSEA. This CDR3 region has 13 residues. CDR3 DNA sequence: TGCAGCGTTGAAGTGCATTCGGATGAGACCCAGTACTTC. This sequence encodes CSVEVHSDETQYF.

The chain carries TRBV7-9 and TRBJ2-1, with D possibly being TRBD2 (6 bases). Germline V CDR1 and CDR2: SEHNR, FQNEAQ (reference sequence). The ends were cut back, 5 bases at V and 0 bases at J, with 14 bases in the middle. This CDR3 has 16 residues. The CDR3 coding sequence is TGTGCCAGCAGCCCAGCCGGAGGGAGCTCCTACAATGAGCAGTTCTTC. The encoded protein is CASSPAGGSSYNEQFF.

The chain recombines TRBV4-3 with TRBJ2-2; TRBD1 is a possible D gene (6 bases). The CDR3 is 14 amino acids. Germline loops: CDR1 LGHNA, CDR2 YSLEER. V was cut by 0 bases and J by 5 bases, with 7 bases left in between. CDR3 protein: CASSQDRGTGELFF. The CDR3 coding sequence is TGCGCCAGCAGCCAAGATAGGGGGACCGGGGAGCTGTTTTTT.

The J gene is TRBJ2-3, the V gene TRBV20-1; TRBD2 matches at 8 bases. With 2 bases clipped from V and 5 bases from J, the junction kept 12 bases outside the gene matches. Looked up from germline, CDR1 is DFQATT and CDR2 is SNEGSKA (reference sequence). There are 16 residues in the CDR3. CDR3 in amino acids: CSARRIPGGQGDTQYF. In DNA form, the CDR3 reads TGCAGTGCTAGAAGGATACCGGGGGGGCAAGGAGATACGCAGTATTTT.

This chain joins TRBV25-1 and TRBJ1-4; 7 bases line up with TRBD1. Germline trimming cut 5 bases from V and 6 bases from J; bases unmatched to any gene: 6. CDR1 MGHDK and CDR2 SYGVNS come from the germline V gene. This CDR3 is built from 14 residues. The CDR3 sequence: CASSPGGFDEKLFF. In DNA, the CDR3 is TGTGCCAGCAGTCCAGGGGGTTTCGATGAAAAACTGTTTTTT. The full variable domain, rest sourced from reference TRBV25-1 and TRBJ1-4, is EADIYQTPRYLVIGTGKKITLECSQTMGHDKMYWYQQDPGMELHLIHYSYGVNSTEKGDLSSESTVSRIRTEHFPLTLESARPSHTSQYLCASSPGGFDEKLFFGSGTQLSVL.

The chain couples TRBV6-4 to TRBJ2-1, with 7 bases matching TRBD2. V gave up 4 bases and J gave up 2 bases; unmatched junction bases: 5. Germline lookup yields CDR1 MRHNA and CDR2 SNTAGT. The CDR3 length is 15 residues. CDR3 loop: CASSASREPYNEQFF. The CDR3 nucleotides read TGTGCCAGCAGTGCCTCGCGGGAGCCCTACAATGAGCAGTTCTTC.

The chain links TRBV29-1 to TRBJ2-2, with D uncertain. The V and J ends lost 4 bases and 2 bases respectively, with 11 bases between them. The CDR3 extends over 14 amino acids. Germline CDR1 and CDR2: SQVTM and ANQGSEA. In DNA form, the CDR3 reads TGCAGCGTTGCCCCGGACGGAAACACCGGGGAGCTGTTTTTT. The encoded protein is CSVAPDGNTGELFF.

This chain uses TRBV6-2 or TRBV6-3 with TRBJ1-5; D is unclear. V was pared by 0 bases and J by 4 bases, with 7 bases between. This CDR3 is 14 amino acids long. The germline gives CDR1 MNHEY, CDR2 SVGEGT. The CDR3 DNA follows: TGTGCCAGCAGTTACTCGCCAGCGAATCAGCCCCAGCATTTT. It encodes CASSYSPANQPQHF.

J is TRBJ2-5 and V is TRBV27; 7 positions match TRBD2. The CDR3 covers 16 residues. The V and J ends lost 2 bases and 2 bases, in that order; junction bases with no gene match: 8. Germline CDR1 is MNHEY and CDR2 is SMNVEV (reference sequence). The CDR3 loop is CASSLGPLAVQETQYF. Here the CDR3 DNA reads TGTGCCAGCAGTTTAGGCCCCCTAGCGGTACAAGAGACCCAGTACTTC.

The J gene is TRBJ2-5, the V gene TRBV15; unclear D gene. The CDR3 runs 13 residues. V lost 0 bases to trimming and J lost 4 bases, with 6 bases between them. Germline lookup yields CDR1 LNHNV and CDR2 YYDKDF (reference sequence). The CDR3 loop is CATSRDMAETQYF. The CDR3 coding sequence is TGTGCCACCAGCAGAGATATGGCAGAGACCCAGTACTTC.

The chain uses TRBV24-1 and TRBJ2-1; D is possibly TRBD1 (6 bases). The V gene lost 3 bases and the J gene lost 9 bases, with 11 bases spanning the gap. The CDR3 sequence is 13 residues long. CDR1 KGHDR and CDR2 SFDVKD come from the germline V gene. The CDR3 DNA sequence: TGTGCCACCAGTGATACAGGGTACGGTGAGCAGTTCTTC. Its translation is CATSDTGYGEQFF.

The V call is TRBV2, the J call TRBJ1-4, with 12 positions matching TRBD1. The length of the CDR3 is 16 residues. The ends lost 9 bases at V and 10 bases at J; junction bases unmatched: 15. Germline assignment: CDR1 SNHLY and CDR2 FYNNEI. CDR3 loop: CASAFGTGGSRTKLFF. The CDR3 nucleotides are TGTGCCAGTGCTTTCGGGACAGGGGGCTCCCGCACAAAACTGTTTTTT.

This chain links TRBV7-3 with TRBJ2-1, with 10 bases aligning to TRBD2. The germline V gene has CDR1 SGHTA and CDR2 FQGTGA. The trim removed 5 bases at V and 5 bases at J, leaving 9 bases unmatched. There are 16 residues in the CDR3. The CDR3 coding sequence is TGTGCCAGCAGCGAATCCGGGACTAGCGCTGACAATGAGCAGTTCTTC. Translated, it gives CASSESGTSADNEQFF.

V and J are TRBV9 and TRBJ1-2, with 11 bases identical to TRBD1. V lost 1 base to trimming and J lost 8 bases; unmatched junction nucleotides: 19. The germline gives CDR1 SGDLS, CDR2 YYNGEE. This CDR3 is built from 19 residues. In DNA form, the CDR3 reads TGTGCCAGCAGCGTAACCCCAAAGGATCCGGGACAGGGGGTATACGGCTACACCTTC. Amino acids: CASSVTPKDPGQGVYGYTF. Looking up the rest from reference TRBV9 and TRBJ1-2 gives the full variable domain: DSGVTQTPKHLITATGQRVTLRCSPRSGDLSVYWYQQSLDQGLQFLIQYYNGEERAKGNILERFSAQQFPDLHSELNLSSLELGDSALYFCASSVTPKDPGQGVYGYTFGSGTRLTVV.

The J gene is TRBJ2-7, the V gene TRBV11-2; D is unresolved. Per the germline V gene, CDR1 is SGHAT and CDR2 is FQNNGV. This CDR3 region has 12 residues. V lost 7 bases to trimming and J lost 0 bases, with 7 bases between them. CDR3 sequence (DNA): TGTGCCAGCACGAAGAGCTCCTACGAGCAGTACTTC. It specifies CASTKSSYEQYF.

The chain recombines TRBV6-2 or TRBV6-3 with TRBJ2-1; the D gene is possibly TRBD2 (5 bases). The germline CDR1 and CDR2 sequences are MNHEY and SVGEGT. The CDR3 loop spans 13 amino acids. Between the trimmed V and J ends, which lost 8 bases and 6 bases, there was a span of 14 bases. The CDR3 DNA is TGTGCCAGCTCTTTAGTACTAGTCAATGAGCAGTTCTTC. Translation gives CASSLVLVNEQFF.

J is TRBJ2-2 and V is TRBV6-6, with no clear D. CDR1 and CDR2 (germline): MNHNY, SVGAGI (reference sequence). There are 14 residues in the CDR3. Deletions cut 5 bases from V and 4 bases from J, with 11 bases between. The CDR3 nucleotides read TGTGCCAGCAGTCAGAAGGGATTCACCGGGGAGCTGTTTTTT. As protein: CASSQKGFTGELFF.

The rearrangement joins TRBV29-1 to TRBJ1-2; D is unclear. The V end lost 2 bases, the J end lost 3 bases, and 7 bases lay between the germline ends. The CDR3 is made up of 12 amino acids. Germline lookup yields CDR1 SQVTM and CDR2 ANQGSEA. CDR3 protein: CSVEIRHYGYTF. As DNA, the CDR3 is TGCAGCGTTGAAATCAGGCACTATGGCTACACCTTC.

The chain is built from TRBV4-3 and TRBJ1-3; D is possibly TRBD1 (6 bases). Germline V gene sequence: CDR1 LGHNA, CDR2 YSLEER. The V gene lost 4 bases and the J gene lost 0 bases, with 19 bases spanning the gap. The CDR3 covers 18 residues. The DNA for the CDR3 is TGCGCCAGCAGCCCAGGCGGGGGCGTCACTGTCTCTGGAAACACCATATATTTT. As protein: CASSPGGGVTVSGNTIYF.

This CDR3 is CASSPAQGGNEQFF. The CDR3 DNA is TGTGCCAGCAGCCCTGCACAGGGAGGCAATGAGCAGTTCTTC. The rearrangement uses TRBV3-1 and TRBJ2-1; the D gene could be TRBD1 or TRBD2 (6 bases each). Trimming took 4 bases from V and 6 from J, leaving 13 bases between them. CDR3 length equals 14 residues. The germline V gene encodes CDR1 LGHDT and CDR2 YNNKEL (reference sequence).

Written as DNA, the CDR3 is TGCGCCAGCAGCCACGGACAGGGTCGAGAGACCCAGTACTTC. Translation: CASSHGQGRETQYF. The rearrangement joins TRBV5-1 to TRBJ2-5; 8 nucleotides agree with TRBD1. V lost 4 bases to trimming and J lost 4 bases; unmatched junction nucleotides: 6. The germline gives CDR1 SGHRS, CDR2 YFSETQ. This CDR3 comprises 14 residues.

The genes are TRBV6-1 and TRBJ1-1; a weak D match, TRBD1 (5 bases). V dropped 9 bases and J dropped 3 bases, with 8 bases sitting between them. This CDR3 has 11 residues. The germline gives CDR1 MNHNS, CDR2 SASEGT. The CDR3: CASQGHTEAFF. The CDR3 coding sequence is TGTGCCAGTCAGGGACACACTGAAGCTTTCTTT.

The V and J genes are TRBV18 and TRBJ2-5; D is unclear. This CDR3 contains 13 residues. The germline V and J ends were trimmed by 5 bases and 4 bases, with 11 bases remaining between them. Germline-derived CDR1 and CDR2 are KGHSH and LQKENI. The CDR3 loop reads CASSARAGETQYF. The CDR3 coding sequence is TGTGCCAGCTCAGCCAGAGCCGGAGAGACCCAGTACTTC.

This sequence joins TRBV3-1 and TRBJ1-4, with D unclear. Trimming left V 3 bases short and J 4 bases short, with 15 bases between. The CDR3 sequence is 16 residues long. Germline V gene data show CDR1 as LGHDT and CDR2 as YNNKEL (reference sequence). The chain's CDR3 is CASSHTSDGINEKLFF. The CDR3 DNA reads TGTGCCAGCAGCCACACTAGTGACGGAATTAATGAAAAACTGTTTTTT.

CDR3 DNA: TGTGCCAGCACCTACCGACAGCCCCCCTACGAGCAGTACTTC. Protein product: CASTYRQPPYEQYF. V gene TRBV6-2 or TRBV6-3 combines with J gene TRBJ2-7, with D maybe TRBD1 (5 bases). Germline V gene data show CDR1 as MNHEY and CDR2 as SVGEGT. The V end lost 7 bases, the J end lost 2 bases, and 15 bases lay between the germline ends. The length of the CDR3 is 14 residues.

The chain couples TRBV7-2 to TRBJ2-7, with TRBD2 as a possible D gene (5 bases). V shed 3 bases and J shed 3 bases, with 12 bases lying between them. This CDR3 region has 14 residues. Germline V gene lookup returns CDR1 SGHTA and CDR2 FQGNSA. The DNA for the CDR3 is TGTGCCAGCAGCTTGGAGCGTGGACTCTACGAGCAGTACTTC. This codes for CASSLERGLYEQYF.

This clonotype was observed a handful of times. The DNA for the CDR3 is TGTGCCAGCAGCTTAGCGGGGATCGACGAGCAGTACTTC. This translates into CASSLAGIDEQYF. This rearrangement joins TRBV7-6 to TRBJ2-7; D ambiguous. Trimming removed 0 bases at V and 5 bases at J, with 8 bases between. The germline gives CDR1 SGHVS, CDR2 FNYEAQ. The CDR3 length is 13 residues.

The CDR3 protein is CASSQERPTEAFF. DNA of the CDR3: TGTGCCAGCAGCCAAGAACGACCCACTGAAGCTTTCTTT. The chain couples TRBV14 to TRBJ1-1; D gene uncertain. The V and J ends lost 0 bases and 4 bases respectively, with 6 bases between them. The CDR3 length is 13 residues. The germline V gene encodes CDR1 SGHDN and CDR2 FVKESK. Supplemented by reference TRBV14 and TRBJ1-1, the full variable domain reads EAGVTQFPSHSVIEKGQTVTLRCDPISGHDNLYWYRRVMGKEIKFLLHFVKESKQDESGMPNNRFLAERTGGTYSTLKVQPAELEDSGVYFCASSQERPTEAFFGQGTRLTVV.